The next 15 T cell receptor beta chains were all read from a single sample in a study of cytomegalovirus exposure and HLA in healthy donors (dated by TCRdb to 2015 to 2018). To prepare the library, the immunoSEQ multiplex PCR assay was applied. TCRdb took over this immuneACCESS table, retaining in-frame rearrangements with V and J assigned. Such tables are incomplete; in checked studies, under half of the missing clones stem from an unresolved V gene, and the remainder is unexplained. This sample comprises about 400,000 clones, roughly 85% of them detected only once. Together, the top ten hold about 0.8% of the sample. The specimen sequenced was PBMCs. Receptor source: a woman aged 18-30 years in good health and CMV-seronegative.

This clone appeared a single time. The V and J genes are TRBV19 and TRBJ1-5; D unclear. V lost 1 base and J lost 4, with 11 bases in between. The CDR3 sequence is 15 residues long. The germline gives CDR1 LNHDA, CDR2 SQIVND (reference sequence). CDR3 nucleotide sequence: TGTGCCAGTAGTATAGTTCAAACAGCTAATCAGCCCCAGCATTTT. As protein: CASSIVQTANQPQHF. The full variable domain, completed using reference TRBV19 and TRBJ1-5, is DGGITQSPKYLFRKEGQNVTLSCEQNLNHDAMYWYRQDPGQGLRLIYYSQIVNDFQKGDIAEGYSVSREKKESFPLTVTSAQKNPTAFYLCASSIVQTANQPQHFGDGTRLSIL.

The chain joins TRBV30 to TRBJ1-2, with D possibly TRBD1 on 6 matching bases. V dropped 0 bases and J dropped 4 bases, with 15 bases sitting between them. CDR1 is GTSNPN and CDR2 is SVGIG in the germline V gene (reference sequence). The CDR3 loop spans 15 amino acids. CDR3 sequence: CAWSVQIGGVYGYTF. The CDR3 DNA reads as TGTGCCTGGAGTGTACAAATAGGGGGAGTCTATGGCTACACCTTC.

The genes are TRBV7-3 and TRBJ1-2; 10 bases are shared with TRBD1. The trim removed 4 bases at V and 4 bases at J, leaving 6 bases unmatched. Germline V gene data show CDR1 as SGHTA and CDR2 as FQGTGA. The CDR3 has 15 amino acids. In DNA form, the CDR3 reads TGTGCCAGCAGCTCGCCGACAGGGGGCAGCTATGGCTACACCTTC. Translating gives CASSSPTGGSYGYTF. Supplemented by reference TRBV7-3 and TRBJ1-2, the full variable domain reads GAGVSQTPSNKVTEKGKYVELRCDPISGHTALYWYRQSLGQGPEFLIYFQGTGAADDSGLPNDRFFAVRPEGSVSTLKIQRTERGDSAVYLCASSSPTGGSYGYTFGSGTRLTVV.

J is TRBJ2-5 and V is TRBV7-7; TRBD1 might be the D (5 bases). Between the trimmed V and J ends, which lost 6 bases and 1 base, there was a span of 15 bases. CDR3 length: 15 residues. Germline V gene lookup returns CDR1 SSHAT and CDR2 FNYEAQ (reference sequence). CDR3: CASSRGASSQETQYF. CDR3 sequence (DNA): TGTGCCAGCAGTCGTGGGGCATCCTCCCAAGAGACCCAGTACTTC.

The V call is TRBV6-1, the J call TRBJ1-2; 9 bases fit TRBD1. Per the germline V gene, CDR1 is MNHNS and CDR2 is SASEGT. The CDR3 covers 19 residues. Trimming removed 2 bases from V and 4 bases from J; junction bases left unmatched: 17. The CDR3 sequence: CASSEPRGTGGGSPYGYTF. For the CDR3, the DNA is TGTGCCAGCAGTGAACCCCGTGGAACAGGGGGCGGTTCTCCCTATGGCTACACCTTC.

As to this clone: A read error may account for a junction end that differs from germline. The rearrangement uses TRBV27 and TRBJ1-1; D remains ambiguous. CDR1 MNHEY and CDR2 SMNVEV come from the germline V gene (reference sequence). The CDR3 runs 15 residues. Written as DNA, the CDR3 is TGTGCCAGCAGTAAAGCGGCTGGCCTGCAACCTGAGGCTTTCTTT. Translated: CASSKAAGLQPEAFF.

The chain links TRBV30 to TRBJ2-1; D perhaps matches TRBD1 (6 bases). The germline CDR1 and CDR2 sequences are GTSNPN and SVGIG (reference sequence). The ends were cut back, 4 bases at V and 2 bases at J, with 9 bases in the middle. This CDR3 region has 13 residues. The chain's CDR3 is CAWKGGAYNEQFF. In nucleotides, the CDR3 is TGTGCCTGGAAAGGGGGAGCCTACAATGAGCAGTTCTTC.

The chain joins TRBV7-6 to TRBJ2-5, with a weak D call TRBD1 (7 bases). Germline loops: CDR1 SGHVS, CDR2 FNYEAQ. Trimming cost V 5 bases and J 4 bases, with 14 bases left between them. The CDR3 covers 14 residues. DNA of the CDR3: TGTGCCAGCAGCCCCAGGGGGGTTGTAGAGACCCAGTACTTC. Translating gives CASSPRGVVETQYF.

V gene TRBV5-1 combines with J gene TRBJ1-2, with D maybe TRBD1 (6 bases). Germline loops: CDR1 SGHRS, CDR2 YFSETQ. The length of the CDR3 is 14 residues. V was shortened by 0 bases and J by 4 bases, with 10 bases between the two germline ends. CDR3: CASSLEGVGYGYTF. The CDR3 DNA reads TGCGCCAGCAGCTTGGAGGGGGTCGGCTATGGCTACACCTTC. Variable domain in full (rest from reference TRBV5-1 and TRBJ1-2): KAGVTQTPRYLIKTRGQQVTLSCSPISGHRSVSWYQQTPGQGLQFLFEYFSETQRNKGNFPGRFSGRQFSNSRSEMNVSTLELGDSALYLCASSLEGVGYGYTFGSGTRLTVV.

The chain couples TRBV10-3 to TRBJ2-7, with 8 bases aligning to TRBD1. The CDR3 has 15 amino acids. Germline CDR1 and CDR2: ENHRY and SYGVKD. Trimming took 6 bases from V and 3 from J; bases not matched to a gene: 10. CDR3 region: CAIRPGTGRIYEQYF. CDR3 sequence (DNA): TGTGCCATCAGGCCAGGGACAGGTAGGATCTACGAGCAGTACTTC.

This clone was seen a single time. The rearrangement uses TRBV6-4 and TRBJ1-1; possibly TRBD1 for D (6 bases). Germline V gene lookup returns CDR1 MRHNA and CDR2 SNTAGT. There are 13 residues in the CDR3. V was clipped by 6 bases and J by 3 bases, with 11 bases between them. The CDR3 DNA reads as TGTGCCAGCAGCCCGGACAGTCACACTGAAGCTTTCTTT. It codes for CASSPDSHTEAFF.

Written as DNA, the CDR3 is TGTGCCAGCGCCGTAGCGGGAGCGATAGAGACCCAGTACTTC. This encodes CASAVAGAIETQYF. The chain employs TRBV2 and TRBJ2-5, with 9 bases identical to TRBD2. J was trimmed by 4 bases and V by 8 bases; bases with no gene match: 8. The CDR3 has 14 amino acids. Germline V gene data show CDR1 as SNHLY and CDR2 as FYNNEI.

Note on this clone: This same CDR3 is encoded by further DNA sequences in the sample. This CDR3 is CASSAGTEAFF. The CDR3 DNA sequence: TGTGCCAGCAGCGCCGGGACTGAAGCTTTCTTT. The chain joins TRBV9 to TRBJ1-1, with no clear D. V was cut by 3 bases and J by 5 bases, with 5 bases left in between. Germline V gene lookup returns CDR1 SGDLS and CDR2 YYNGEE. CDR3 length: 11 amino acids.

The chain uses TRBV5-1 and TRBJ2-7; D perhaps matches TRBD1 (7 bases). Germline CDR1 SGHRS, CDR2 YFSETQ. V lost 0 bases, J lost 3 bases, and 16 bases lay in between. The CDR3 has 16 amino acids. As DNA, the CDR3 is TGCGCCAGCAGCTTGGCCGCGCAGGGGGGTTTCTACGAGCAGTACTTC. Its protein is CASSLAAQGGFYEQYF.

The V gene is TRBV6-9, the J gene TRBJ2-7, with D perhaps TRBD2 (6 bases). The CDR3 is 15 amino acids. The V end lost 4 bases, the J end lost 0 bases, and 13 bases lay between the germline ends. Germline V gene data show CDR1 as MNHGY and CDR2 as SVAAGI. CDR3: CASSCRSRDSYEQYF. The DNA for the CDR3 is TGTGCCAGCAGTTGTAGGTCGCGGGACTCCTACGAGCAGTACTTC.